The 9 T cell receptor beta chains given below trace back to one sample, sequenced in a study of CD8+ T cells in alopecia areata (dated by TCRdb to between 2017 and 2018). The library came from the immunoSEQ multiplex PCR assay. RNA was extracted from all samples and reverse transcribed into cDNA as template for TCR sequencing. The table comes from immuneACCESS by way of TCRdb, which keeps in-frame sequences with V and J called. Part of the clones is missing from these tables; in studies checked, under half for an unresolved V gene and the rest for unknown reasons. The sample data list about 97,000 clones, and around 38% of these were observed just once. The ten largest clones capture 1% to 1.5% of the sample. Sequencing input: CD4+ T cells sorted from blood. These receptors were taken from a human donor with alopecia areata.

This clone was seen only once. The chain's CDR3 is CAWQSGRGSYEQYF. For the CDR3, the DNA is TGTGCCTGGCAATCGGGCAGGGGCTCCTACGAGCAGTACTTC. V gene TRBV30 combines with J gene TRBJ2-7; possibly TRBD1 for D (6 bases). The CDR3 extends over 14 amino acids. Trimming cost V 5 bases and J 0 bases, with 14 bases left between them. Germline values: CDR1 GTSNPN, CDR2 SVGIG (reference sequence).

The chain is built from TRBV15 and TRBJ2-5, with no clear D. Germline V CDR1 and CDR2: LNHNV, YYDKDF (reference sequence). Trimming shortened V by 0 bases and J by 2 bases, and 10 bases separated the two germline ends. The CDR3 is made up of 15 amino acids. The CDR3 nucleotides read TGTGCCACCAGCAGAGATTTGGAAGGGCAAGAGACCCAGTACTTC. It specifies CATSRDLEGQETQYF. Based on the CDR3 plus reference TRBV15 and TRBJ2-5, the full variable domain is DAMVIQNPRYQVTQFGKPVTLSCSQTLNHNVMYWYQQKSSQAPKLLFHYYDKDFNNEADTPDNFQSRRPNTSFCFLDIRSPGLGDTAMYLCATSRDLEGQETQYFGPGTRLLVL.

This chain connects TRBV9 to TRBJ2-7; D could derive from TRBD1 or TRBD2 (6 bases each). The CDR3 totals 17 residues. The V gene's germline CDR1 is SGDLS and CDR2 YYNGEE. V lost 0 bases and J lost 0, with 16 bases in between. The DNA for the CDR3 is TGTGCCAGCAGCGTAGCTGGGGTCGGAGGGGGCTCCTACGAGCAGTACTTC. Translated: CASSVAGVGGGSYEQYF.

This clone was observed a few times. The rearrangement joins TRBV11-2 to TRBJ2-5; D unresolved. Trimming pared 1 base from V and 4 bases from J, leaving 13 bases between. Germline V gene sequence: CDR1 SGHAT, CDR2 FQNNGV. The CDR3 has 15 amino acids. The DNA of the CDR3 is TGTGCCAGCAGCTTAGGACTCCCCAATGGAGAGACCCAGTACTTC. Protein sequence: CASSLGLPNGETQYF.

This clone was observed a handful of times. This sample includes further DNA sequences coding for the same CDR3. This chain connects TRBV23-1 to TRBJ2-3; 7 nucleotides align to TRBD2. TRBV23-1 is classed as an ORF, of uncertain function. V shed 0 bases, J shed 1 base, and the junction held 1 base outside the gene matches. The CDR3 spans 15 residues. CDR3 nucleotides: TGCGCCAGCAGTCAATCCGGGGGGTGCACAGATACGCAGTATTTT. Protein: CASSQSGGCTDTQYF.

This clone came up a few times. V usage is TRBV7-9 and J usage is TRBJ2-7; a possible D gene is TRBD1 (6 bases). There are 12 residues in the CDR3. Between the trimmed V and J ends, which lost 8 bases and 4 bases, there was a span of 12 bases. CDR1 is SEHNR and CDR2 is FQNEAQ in the germline V gene (reference sequence). The CDR3 DNA follows: TGTGCCAGCGCACAGGGAGTATACGAGCAGTACTTC. Encoded protein: CASAQGVYEQYF. The complete variable domain, with remaining parts taken from reference TRBV7-9 and TRBJ2-7, reads DTGVSQNPRHKITKRGQNVTFRCDPISEHNRLYWYRQTLGQGPEFLTYFQNEAQLEKSRLLSDRFSAERPKGSFSTLEIQRTEQGDSAMYLCASAQGVYEQYFGPGTRLTVT.

The chain joins TRBV6-5 to TRBJ2-1; D not certain. Germline CDR1 is MNHEY and CDR2 is SVGAGI. Trimming took 6 bases from V and 0 from J, leaving 12 bases between them. This CDR3 is built from 15 residues. The CDR3 nucleotides are TGTGCCAGCAGCCGGCGGTTGAGCTCCTACAATGAGCAGTTCTTC. Translating gives CASSRRLSSYNEQFF.

J is TRBJ2-3 and V is TRBV7-3, with D perhaps given as TRBD1 or TRBD2 (5 bases each). Trimming shortened V by 5 bases and J by 1 base, and 16 bases separated the two germline ends. There are 16 residues in the CDR3. CDR1 SGHTA and CDR2 FQGTGA come from the germline V gene. CDR3 sequence reads: CASSQGVGRGTDTQYF. The CDR3 bases are TGTGCCAGCAGCCAGGGTGTTGGGCGGGGCACAGATACGCAGTATTTT.

The chain has TRBV16 and TRBJ2-7; 7 bases line up with TRBD2. The CDR3 has 15 residues. Losses at the gene ends were 1 base for V and 0 bases for J; bases not matched to a gene: 3. Germline loops: CDR1 KGHSY, CDR2 FQNENV. CDR3 DNA: TGTGCCAGCAGCCAATGGGGAGGGAGCTCCTACGAGCAGTACTTC. Protein: CASSQWGGSSYEQYF. Full variable domain (outside the CDR3, taken from reference TRBV16 and TRBJ2-7): GEEVAQTPKHLVRGEGQKAKLYCAPIKGHSYVFWYQQVLKNEFKFLISFQNENVFDETGMPKERFSAKCLPNSPCSLEIQATKLEDSAVYFCASSQWGGSSYEQYFGPGTRLTVT.